The 20 T cell receptor beta chains below all came from one sample that was sequenced in a study of blood T cell repertoires in COVID-19. Clones were read by immunoSEQ multiplex PCR, and TCRdb kept only the in-frame ones, dropping some. The data contain tens of thousands of clones, under 85% of them singletons. Input material: peripheral blood. The receptors derive from a man aged 45-65 years with COVID-19, enrolled during active disease.

V and J are TRBV7-9 and TRBJ2-3; 8 bases match TRBD1. The junction had 8 bases not matched to a gene; V was cut back by 6 bases and J by 0 bases. CDR1 SEHNR and CDR2 FQNEAQ come from the germline V gene (reference sequence). The CDR3 runs 16 residues. The CDR3 DNA follows: TGTGCCAGCAGGAAGACGACAGGGGCTAGCACAGATACGCAGTATTTT. This codes for CASRKTTGASTDTQYF.

V gene TRBV5-4 combines with J gene TRBJ1-6; perhaps TRBD1 as D (6 bases). The CDR3 consists of 14 residues. Germline CDR1 SGHNT, CDR2 YYREEE (reference sequence). The V gene lost 2 bases and the J gene lost 7 bases, with 10 bases spanning the gap. The CDR3 sequence: CASSFQGWNSPLHF. DNA for the CDR3: TGTGCCAGCAGCTTTCAGGGGTGGAATTCACCCCTCCACTTT.

This rearrangement joins TRBV29-1 to TRBJ1-2; 7 bases map to TRBD1. The CDR3 length is 14 residues. In germline, CDR1 is SQVTM, CDR2 ANQGSEA. V was clipped by 0 bases and J by 7 bases; unmatched bases: 8. CDR3 sequence: CSVEEQQGKSGYTF. The CDR3 region has the DNA TGCAGCGTTGAAGAACAACAGGGGAAGAGTGGCTACACCTTC.

The V call is TRBV5-1, the J call TRBJ2-5; 10 positions match TRBD1. Germline V gene sequence: CDR1 SGHRS, CDR2 YFSETQ. CDR3 size: 16 residues. V shed 4 bases and J 4 bases; nucleotides not matched to a gene: 10. The DNA of the CDR3 is TGCGCCAGCAGCCCGATGGGGACAGGGGTCGCAGAGACCCAGTACTTC. It yields the protein CASSPMGTGVAETQYF.

The rearrangement joins TRBV5-1 to TRBJ2-7; 9 bases fit TRBD2. The CDR3 has 15 residues. The V and J ends lost 2 bases and 0 bases, in that order; junction bases with no gene match: 3. The germline V gene encodes CDR1 SGHRS and CDR2 YFSETQ. DNA of the CDR3: TGCGCCAGCAGCTTCGCGGGGGGGACCTCCTACGAGCAGTACTTC. This codes for CASSFAGGTSYEQYF.

The chain couples TRBV18 to TRBJ2-7; TRBD1 matches at 7 bases. This CDR3 comprises 14 residues. V shed 4 bases, J shed 5 bases, and the junction held 8 bases outside the gene matches. CDR1 and CDR2 from the germline V gene are KGHSH and LQKENI. DNA of the CDR3: TGTGCCAGCTCACAACGACAGGGTAGGAACGAGCAGTACTTC. The encoded protein is CASSQRQGRNEQYF.

The rearrangement joins TRBV18 to TRBJ2-1; 7 nucleotides align to TRBD1. The ends lost 1 base at V and 7 bases at J; junction bases unmatched: 10. Germline V gives CDR1 KGHSH, CDR2 LQKENI. The CDR3 sequence is 16 residues long. CDR3 amino acids: CASSPLRGTDLNEQFF. The CDR3 DNA is TGTGCCAGCTCACCACTCAGGGGGACGGATCTTAATGAGCAGTTCTTC.

Turning to this clone: Other nucleotide sequences from this sample produce the same CDR3. This chain connects TRBV9 to TRBJ2-3, with D tentatively TRBD2 (6 bases). Germline V gene sequence: CDR1 SGDLS, CDR2 YYNGEE. V was clipped by 3 bases and J by 0 bases, with 11 bases between them. The CDR3 extends over 15 amino acids. Here the CDR3 reads CASSASGTSTDTQYF. The CDR3 nucleotides read TGTGCCAGCAGCGCCTCCGGGACTAGCACAGATACGCAGTATTTT.

This chain uses TRBV27 with TRBJ2-1; 8 bases are a match to TRBD1. CDR1 and CDR2 from the germline V gene are MNHEY and SMNVEV (reference sequence). This CDR3 has 19 residues. V gave up 5 bases and J gave up 10 bases; unmatched junction bases: 25. In DNA, the CDR3 is TGTGCCAGCAGTCCCATACATTTACAGGGGGTGGGGATGGGGTCCGAGCAGTTCTTC. This encodes CASSPIHLQGVGMGSEQFF.

This sequence joins TRBV14 and TRBJ2-1; perhaps TRBD2 as D (5 bases). Trimming removed 1 base at V and 5 bases at J, with 12 bases between. The CDR3 is made up of 15 amino acids. Germline CDR1 is SGHDN and CDR2 is FVKESK. The CDR3 DNA follows: TGTGCCAGCAGCCAAGGAGGGATTATGGACAATGAGCAGTTCTTC. This translates into CASSQGGIMDNEQFF.

The rearrangement uses TRBV13 and TRBJ2-3; 9 bases are a match to TRBD1. Germline values: CDR1 PRHDT, CDR2 FYEKMQ (reference sequence). The junction had 12 bases not matched to a gene; V was cut back by 4 bases and J by 1 base. This CDR3 contains 18 residues. This chain's CDR3 is CASSSNLIRTGGTDTQYF. The CDR3 region has the DNA TGTGCCAGCAGCTCCAACCTTATCCGGACAGGGGGCACAGATACGCAGTATTTT.

The chain recombines TRBV29-1 with TRBJ2-7; 7 bases agree with TRBD1. This CDR3 is built from 13 residues. Germline-derived CDR1 and CDR2 are SQVTM and ANQGSEA. V shed 6 bases and J 0 bases; nucleotides not matched to a gene: 5. CDR3 region: CSVPGTVSYEQYF. The CDR3 nucleotides are TGCAGCGTGCCCGGGACAGTCTCCTACGAGCAGTACTTC.

The gene calls are TRBV6-5 and TRBJ1-1; D is possibly TRBD1 (6 bases). Trimming left V 5 bases short and J 6 bases short, with 13 bases between. This CDR3 has 13 amino acids. The germline CDR1 and CDR2 sequences are MNHEY and SVGAGI. CDR3 protein: CASSKTGTPEAFF. For the CDR3, the DNA is TGTGCCAGCAGTAAAACAGGGACGCCTGAAGCTTTCTTT.

This chain uses TRBV4-3 with TRBJ1-2; possible D gene TRBD1, 5 bases. This CDR3 comprises 16 residues. V dropped 1 base and J dropped 3 bases, with 15 bases sitting between them. Looked up from germline, CDR1 is LGHNA and CDR2 is YSLEER. The chain's CDR3 is CASSQGRGSGDYGYTF. The CDR3 DNA reads as TGCGCCAGCAGCCAAGGGCGGGGCTCTGGAGACTATGGCTACACCTTC.

V and J are TRBV4-1 and TRBJ2-1; maybe TRBD2 (6 bases). Germline V gene lookup returns CDR1 MGHRA and CDR2 YSYEKL. V was clipped by 4 bases and J by 0 bases, with 10 bases between them. This CDR3 contains 15 residues. As DNA, the CDR3 is TGCGCCAGCAGCCGGGACTTCCCCTCCTACAATGAGCAGTTCTTC. Translated, it gives CASSRDFPSYNEQFF.

The gene calls are TRBV19 and TRBJ2-7, with D possibly being TRBD2 (6 bases). Per the germline V gene, CDR1 is LNHDA and CDR2 is SQIVND (reference sequence). V was clipped by 5 bases and J by 2 bases, with 10 bases between them. CDR3 length: 13 amino acids. CDR3 region: CASSAGSTYEQYF. The CDR3 DNA reads as TGTGCCAGTAGTGCCGGGAGTACCTACGAGCAGTACTTC.

The CDR3 DNA is TGTGCCAGCAGTTCCCCGACAGGGCACTATGGCTACACCTTC. Translating it yields CASSSPTGHYGYTF. The rearrangement uses TRBV6-5 and TRBJ1-2; 7 bases fit TRBD1. This CDR3 has 14 residues. J gave up 3 bases and V 4 bases, and 5 bases lay outside the gene matches. Germline CDR1 and CDR2: MNHEY and SVGAGI.

The count of this clone is one. The chain couples TRBV5-1 to TRBJ1-2; 8 bases align to TRBD1. CDR1 is SGHRS and CDR2 is YFSETQ in the germline V gene. With 4 bases clipped from V and 9 bases from J, the junction kept 11 bases outside the gene matches. The CDR3 has 14 amino acids. The CDR3 DNA reads as TGCGCCAGCAGCCCTACCTCACAGGGGGAGAGCTACACCTTC. This gives the protein CASSPTSQGESYTF.

This sequence joins TRBV11-2 and TRBJ2-5; no firm D call. With 7 bases removed from V and 1 base from J, the gap between germline ends came to 10 bases. Germline assignment: CDR1 SGHAT and CDR2 FQNNGV. The CDR3 totals 13 residues. CDR3 sequence: CASTPLSQETQYF. CDR3 DNA sequence: TGTGCCAGCACCCCTCTGAGCCAAGAGACCCAGTACTTC.

In its sample, this clone was seen a few times. This chain links TRBV19 with TRBJ2-5; D not resolved. The CDR3 is made up of 13 amino acids. V was clipped by 3 bases and J by 1 base, with 6 bases between them. Germline CDR1 is LNHDA and CDR2 is SQIVND (reference sequence). Here the CDR3 DNA reads TGTGCCAGTAGTATGCAGATCCAAGAGACCCAGTACTTC. Encoded protein: CASSMQIQETQYF. Variable domain in full (rest from reference TRBV19 and TRBJ2-5): DGGITQSPKYLFRKEGQNVTLSCEQNLNHDAMYWYRQDPGQGLRLIYYSQIVNDFQKGDIAEGYSVSREKKESFPLTVTSAQKNPTAFYLCASSMQIQETQYFGPGTRLLVL.